Listed here are 32 T cell receptor beta chains from one sample, sequenced in a study of blood T cell repertoires in COVID-19. Here immunoSEQ multiplex PCR was the method, and the copy in TCRdb shows in-frame clones only, minus some. The repertoire holds about 250,000 clones, with about 86% as singletons. Sample: peripheral blood. These receptors all come from a man at least 80 years old with acute or convalescent COVID-19.

V is TRBV21-1 and J is TRBJ2-1; the table gives TRBD2 as D, unverified against the DNA. TRBV21-1 is a recognized pseudogene. This CDR3 has 15 amino acids. The DNA for the CDR3 is TGTGCCAGCACTCCCGGGACTAGCGGGGGCGGTGAGCAGTTCTTC. It specifies CASTPGTSGGGEQFF.

V gene TRBV10-3 combines with J gene TRBJ2-1; D not resolved. The CDR3 runs to 15 residues. V was clipped by 6 bases and J by 7 bases, with 19 bases between them. CDR1 and CDR2 (germline): ENHRY, SYGVKD. CDR3 loop: CAISYTTPGLNEQFF. The CDR3 DNA sequence: TGTGCCATCAGCTACACTACTCCGGGTTTAAATGAGCAGTTCTTC.

CDR3 loop: CASSLSVGGTRGTEAFF. In DNA form, the CDR3 reads TGCGCCAGCAGCTTGAGCGTCGGGGGGACTAGGGGCACTGAAGCTTTCTTT. This chain connects TRBV5-1 to TRBJ1-1; D may be TRBD1 (5 bases). V was clipped by 1 base and J by 4 bases, with 20 bases between them. Germline CDR1 SGHRS, CDR2 YFSETQ. CDR3 length: 17 residues. Full variable domain (remainder filled in from reference TRBV5-1 and TRBJ1-1): KAGVTQTPRYLIKTRGQQVTLSCSPISGHRSVSWYQQTPGQGLQFLFEYFSETQRNKGNFPGRFSGRQFSNSRSEMNVSTLELGDSALYLCASSLSVGGTRGTEAFFGQGTRLTVV.

V gene TRBV29-1 combines with J gene TRBJ2-1, with 7 bases fitting TRBD2. The CDR3 length is 15 residues. CDR1 is SQVTM, CDR2 ANQGSEA, per germline. V was pared by 6 bases and J by 8 bases, with 16 bases of the junction left unmatched. CDR3: CSVLGGRELGDEQFF. CDR3 nucleotides: TGCAGCGTGCTGGGCGGGAGAGAGCTGGGGGATGAGCAGTTCTTC.

The J gene is TRBJ2-7, the V gene TRBV7-9, with D possibly matching TRBD1 (5 bases). Germline values: CDR1 SEHNR, CDR2 FQNEAQ (reference sequence). The CDR3 has 16 residues. Trimming pared 1 base from V and 5 bases from J, leaving 18 bases between. CDR3 coding DNA: TGTGCCAGCAGCTTAGGTCAGGGTAACATCGTCCACGAGCAGTACTTC. Translating it yields CASSLGQGNIVHEQYF.

The chain combines TRBV28 with TRBJ1-6; tentatively, D is TRBD1 (5 bases). Germline CDR1 and CDR2: MDHEN and SYDVKM. Trimming took 8 bases from V and 6 from J, leaving 17 bases between them. The CDR3 is 15 residues long. CDR3 sequence: CASLLGQGFNSPLHF. The CDR3 DNA sequence: TGTGCCAGCTTGCTGGGGCAGGGTTTTAATTCACCCCTCCACTTT.

The chain combines TRBV2 with TRBJ1-2; TRBD1 matches 7 bases. V lost 7 bases to trimming and J lost 3 bases; unmatched junction nucleotides: 2. Germline CDR1 reads SNHLY; CDR2 reads FYNNEI. The CDR3 length is 12 residues. CDR3 DNA: TGTGCCAGCACCGGACAGGACTATGGCTACACCTTC. Translation gives CASTGQDYGYTF. The whole variable domain, filled in from reference TRBV2 and TRBJ1-2, reads EPEVTQTPSHQVTQMGQEVILRCVPISNHLYFYWYRQILGQKVEFLVSFYNNEISEKSEIFDDQFSVERPDGSNFTLKIRSTKLEDSAMYFCASTGQDYGYTFGSGTRLTVV.

The chain has TRBV7-2 and TRBJ2-1; 9 nucleotides match TRBD2. Germline CDR1 is SGHTA and CDR2 is FQGNSA. V was clipped by 3 bases and J by 7 bases; unmatched bases: 13. The CDR3 runs to 17 residues. CDR3 in amino acids: CASSFSVAGGPQNEQFF. The CDR3 nucleotides read TGTGCCAGCAGCTTCTCGGTGGCGGGGGGGCCTCAGAATGAGCAGTTCTTC.

J is TRBJ2-4 and V is TRBV5-1; D is perhaps TRBD2 (5 bases). V was trimmed by 2 bases and J by 1 base, leaving 10 bases between them. CDR3 length: 15 residues. The germline CDR1 and CDR2 sequences are SGHRS and YFSETQ. The CDR3, as DNA: TGCGCCAGCAGCTTTGTCGGCGGGGCCAAAAACATTCAGTACTTC. Its protein product is CASSFVGGAKNIQYF.

The rearrangement links TRBV2 to TRBJ2-7; TRBD2 is a possible D gene (7 bases). Between the trimmed V and J ends, which lost 8 bases and 0 bases, there was a span of 23 bases. Germline V gene data show CDR1 as SNHLY and CDR2 as FYNNEI. The CDR3 consists of 17 residues. DNA of the CDR3: TGTGCCAGCCGCGGGGGCTATATGAGTGCCTCCTCCTACGAGCAGTACTTC. Amino acid sequence: CASRGGYMSASSYEQYF.

J is TRBJ1-2 and V is TRBV12-3 or TRBV12-4, with TRBD1 as a possible D gene (5 bases). The CDR3 length is 13 residues. V lost 5 bases and J 3 bases, leaving 10 bases between the germline ends. CDR3 coding DNA: TGTGCCAGCAGTGGGGCCTCCGACTATGGCTACACCTTC. Its protein is CASSGASDYGYTF.

This clone was observed a handful of times. This chain links TRBV28 with TRBJ2-1; D may be TRBD2 (6 bases). Germline values: CDR1 MDHEN, CDR2 SYDVKM. The germline V and J ends were trimmed by 5 bases and 7 bases, with 12 bases remaining between them. The CDR3 covers 13 residues. CDR3 DNA: TGTGCCAGCAGTAAAATGGGGAGGAATGAGCAGTTCTTC. The encoded protein is CASSKMGRNEQFF.

This clone was detected once. The CDR3 loop is CASSLAWGQGAPGQGYTF. As DNA, the CDR3 is TGCGCCAGCAGCTTGGCCTGGGGACAGGGGGCCCCCGGCCAGGGCTACACCTTC. The rearrangement links TRBV5-1 to TRBJ1-2; the match to TRBD1 covers 12 bases. From germline, CDR1 is SGHRS and CDR2 YFSETQ. V was clipped by 0 bases and J by 8 bases; unmatched bases: 14. The CDR3 runs 18 residues.

V gene TRBV7-2 combines with J gene TRBJ1-1; 9 positions match TRBD1. CDR1 and CDR2 (germline): SGHTA, FQGNSA. The CDR3 spans 16 residues. The junction had 12 bases not matched to a gene; V was cut back by 5 bases and J by 5 bases. CDR3 region: CASSTGTGFGDTEAFF. The CDR3 DNA reads TGTGCCAGCAGCACCGGGACAGGGTTCGGGGATACTGAAGCTTTCTTT.

The chain links TRBV6-5 to TRBJ2-5; TRBD2 matches at 14 bases. CDR1 and CDR2 from the germline V gene are MNHEY and SVGAGI. This CDR3 is built from 15 residues. After removal of 7 bases from V and 4 bases from J, the junction contained 5 bases not matched to a gene. The CDR3: CASIGTSGGRETQYF. In DNA, the CDR3 is TGTGCCAGCATCGGGACTAGCGGGGGCCGAGAGACCCAGTACTTC.

Comment on this clone: The same CDR3 also results from other DNA sequences found in this sample. The J gene is TRBJ2-7, the V gene TRBV18, with 8 nucleotides matching TRBD1. Germline V gene data show CDR1 as KGHSH and CDR2 as LQKENI. Germline trimming cut 3 bases from V and 3 bases from J; bases unmatched to any gene: 7. The CDR3 length is 15 residues. The CDR3 reads CASSPPGQGFYEQYF. Here the CDR3 DNA reads TGTGCCAGCTCACCCCCTGGACAGGGCTTCTACGAGCAGTACTTC.

This chain links TRBV19 with TRBJ1-2; no definite D call. The ends were cut back, 7 bases at V and 3 bases at J, with 12 bases in the middle. This CDR3 contains 13 residues. Germline CDR1 LNHDA, CDR2 SQIVND (reference sequence). In nucleotides, the CDR3 is TGTGCCAGTATCAGCCAGGACTACTATGGCTACACCTTC. Its translation: CASISQDYYGYTF.

The rearrangement uses TRBV2 and TRBJ1-4, with D possibly matching TRBD1 (5 bases). Trimming took off 8 bases at V and 0 bases at J, with 13 bases between the two ends. In germline, CDR1 is SNHLY, CDR2 FYNNEI. CDR3 length: 15 residues. CDR3: CASGRLGATNEKLFF. The CDR3 bases are TGTGCCAGCGGGCGTCTAGGGGCAACTAATGAAAAACTGTTTTTT.

This rearrangement joins TRBV6-5 to TRBJ2-1; 10 nucleotides agree with TRBD2. V was clipped by 6 bases and J by 5 bases; unmatched bases: 7. Germline CDR1 MNHEY, CDR2 SVGAGI. The length of the CDR3 is 15 residues. This chain's CDR3 is CASRPTSGVNNEQFF. For the CDR3, the DNA is TGTGCCAGCAGGCCTACTAGCGGGGTTAACAATGAGCAGTTCTTC.

In DNA, the CDR3 is TGTGCCTCCGGAGCGGGGGGACACGAGCAGTACTTC. It is translated as CASGAGGHEQYF. V gene TRBV9 combines with J gene TRBJ2-7, with 9 bases lining up with TRBD2. The CDR3 covers 12 residues. V trimming: 10 bases; J trimming: 5 bases; junction bases outside the gene matches: 7. Germline CDR1 is SGDLS and CDR2 is YYNGEE.

This chain joins TRBV27 and TRBJ1-6; possible D gene TRBD1, 6 bases. Trimming cost V 7 bases and J 7 bases, with 17 bases left between them. Germline V gene lookup returns CDR1 MNHEY and CDR2 SMNVEV (reference sequence). CDR3 size: 15 residues. DNA for the CDR3: TGTGCCAGCACTCCCTCGGGGGGCTACAATTCACCCCTCCACTTT. It encodes CASTPSGGYNSPLHF.

V and J are TRBV6-5 and TRBJ1-2, with D unresolved. The V end was cut by 7 bases, the J end by 8 bases, with 17 bases between. Germline lookup yields CDR1 MNHEY and CDR2 SVGAGI. The CDR3 is 13 amino acids. CDR3 sequence (DNA): TGTGCCAGCACCCCAGGCGGGGTTCAGGGCTACACCTTC. Its translation is CASTPGGVQGYTF.

This chain links TRBV5-8 with TRBJ2-1, with TRBD1 matching 7 bases. The CDR3 runs to 18 residues. CDR1 is SGHTS and CDR2 is YDEGEE in the germline V gene. V lost 3 bases to trimming and J lost 2 bases; unmatched junction nucleotides: 14. For the CDR3, the DNA is TGTGCCAGCAGCTACCTAAGGGACCCGGGACAGCCCTACAATGAGCAGTTCTTC. As protein: CASSYLRDPGQPYNEQFF.

V is TRBV7-6 and J is TRBJ1-6; 9 nucleotides agree with TRBD1. Germline assignment: CDR1 SGHVS and CDR2 FNYEAQ. After removal of 6 bases from V and 11 bases from J, the junction contained 8 bases not matched to a gene. CDR3 length: 14 amino acids. The CDR3 nucleotides are TGTGCCAGCAGGTCCGGGACAGGGAGCACACCCCTCCACTTT. It translates to CASRSGTGSTPLHF.

This chain joins TRBV9 and TRBJ2-7; D is possibly TRBD1 (6 bases). Germline V gene sequence: CDR1 SGDLS, CDR2 YYNGEE. The CDR3 spans 14 residues. V shed 0 bases and J shed 3 bases, with 10 bases lying between them. The CDR3 DNA reads as TGTGCCAGCAGCGTAGGGGACACCAGCTACGAGCAGTACTTC. Translating it yields CASSVGDTSYEQYF.

This clone occurred once. The chain links TRBV5-8 to TRBJ2-6, with D maybe TRBD2 (7 bases). Germline-derived CDR1 and CDR2 are SGHTS and YDEGEE. The CDR3 extends over 18 amino acids. Trimming removed 2 bases at V and 4 bases at J, with 19 bases between. CDR3 nucleotides: TGTGCCAGCAGCTTAGTAGTTCGGGGGGCTCAAGGGGCCAACGTCCTGACTTTC. Encoded protein: CASSLVVRGAQGANVLTF.

In this sample, this clone turned up once. The genes are TRBV18 and TRBJ2-1; a possible D gene is TRBD1 (6 bases). Trimming took off 6 bases at V and 4 bases at J, with 19 bases between the two ends. Germline V CDR1 and CDR2: KGHSH, LQKENI. This CDR3 is built from 16 residues. In DNA form, the CDR3 reads TGTGCCAGCTCTCCCCCACCCGGGACATTATACAATGAGCAGTTCTTC. Translated, it gives CASSPPPGTLYNEQFF.

A remark on this clone: This sample includes further DNA sequences coding for the same CDR3. V and J are TRBV5-1 and TRBJ2-7; 8 nucleotides align to TRBD1. The V and J ends lost 3 bases and 0 bases, in that order; junction bases with no gene match: 2. This CDR3 spans 14 amino acids. Looked up from germline, CDR1 is SGHRS and CDR2 is YFSETQ. CDR3 sequence (DNA): TGCGCCAGCAGCTCCGGACAGGGCTCCTACGAGCAGTACTTC. Protein product: CASSSGQGSYEQYF.

The chain is built from TRBV7-6 and TRBJ2-5, with D possibly being TRBD1 (6 bases). V lost 2 bases, J lost 3 bases, and 13 bases lay in between. The CDR3 sequence is 15 residues long. Looked up from germline, CDR1 is SGHVS and CDR2 is FNYEAQ. CDR3 nucleotides: TGTGCCAGCAGCTTAAGGGCACAGGGAAAAGAGACCCAGTACTTC. Protein sequence: CASSLRAQGKETQYF.

The V gene is TRBV7-8, the J gene TRBJ1-5, with TRBD1 matching over 9 bases. CDR3 size: 18 residues. The germline gives CDR1 SGHVS, CDR2 FQNEAQ. V shed 1 base, J shed 2 bases, and the junction held 9 bases outside the gene matches. The CDR3 spells CASSLVDPGTGRNQPQHF. CDR3 in DNA: TGTGCCAGCAGCTTAGTAGACCCAGGGACAGGGCGCAATCAGCCCCAGCATTTT.

V and J are TRBV6-1 and TRBJ1-5, with D perhaps matching TRBD1 (6 bases). This CDR3 is 17 amino acids long. The V end lost 0 bases, the J end lost 4 bases, and 16 bases lay between the germline ends. From germline, CDR1 is MNHNS and CDR2 SASEGT. CDR3: CASSEARAGVMNQPQHF. The CDR3 DNA follows: TGTGCCAGCAGTGAAGCGCGTGCAGGGGTGATGAATCAGCCCCAGCATTTT.

The rearrangement uses TRBV7-2 and TRBJ2-5; 8 positions match TRBD1. CDR1 is SGHTA, CDR2 FQGNSA, per germline. The CDR3 covers 14 residues. V was pared by 5 bases and J by 1 base, with 3 bases of the junction left unmatched. The CDR3 region has the DNA TGTGCCAGCAGCCGGACAGGGCCCCAAGAGACCCAGTACTTC. Protein: CASSRTGPQETQYF.